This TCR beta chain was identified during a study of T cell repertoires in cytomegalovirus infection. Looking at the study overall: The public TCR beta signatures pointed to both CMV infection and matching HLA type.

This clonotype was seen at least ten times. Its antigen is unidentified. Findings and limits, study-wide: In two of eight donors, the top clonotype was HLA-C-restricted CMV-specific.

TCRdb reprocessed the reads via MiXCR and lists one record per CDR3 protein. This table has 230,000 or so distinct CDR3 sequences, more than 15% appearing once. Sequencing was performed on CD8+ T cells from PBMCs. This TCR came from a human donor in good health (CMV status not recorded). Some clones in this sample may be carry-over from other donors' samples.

In DNA form, the CDR3 reads TGTGCCAGCAGCTCCCGCGGGACCCAGTACTTC. Amino acids: CASSSRGTQYF. The J gene is TRBJ2-5, the V gene TRBV7-8; D remains ambiguous. CDR1 is SGHVS and CDR2 is FQNEAQ in the germline V gene. The V and J ends lost 4 bases and 7 bases respectively, with 7 bases between them. This CDR3 contains 11 residues. The variable domain in full, with the rest retrieved from reference TRBV7-8 and TRBJ2-5, is GAGVSQSPRYKVAKRGQDVALRCDPISGHVSLFWYQQALGQGPEFLTYFQNEAQLDKSGLPSDRFFAERPEGSVSTLKIQRTQQEDSAVYLCASSSRGTQYFGPGTRLLVL.